This T cell receptor (beta chain) was sequenced in a study of shared clonotypes between healthy human individuals. Germline CDR1 and CDR2: MNHNS and SASEGT. With 4 bases removed from V and 6 bases from J, the gap between germline ends came to 9 bases. There are 12 residues in the CDR3. The table came from immunoSEQ multiplex PCR; TCRdb's copy has only in-frame clones and leaves some out. In the table there are around 700,000 clones, more than 70% of which are singletons. Material: memory CD4+ T cells sorted from blood. The subset denotes: CD45RA-negative fraction. The source is a woman aged 25-40 years in good health. This chain joins TRBV6-1 and TRBJ1-2; maybe TRBD1 (5 bases). As DNA, the CDR3 is TGTGCCAGCAGTGCAGGGTATAATGGCTACACCTTC. Translating gives CASSAGYNGYTF.